The present T cell receptor beta chain was sequenced within a study of post-analysis software for immune sequencing data (dated by TCRdb to between 2014 and 2017). Background on the whole study: Recorded disease courses included relapsing-remitting, secondary progressive and progressive-relapsing multiple sclerosis, with some patients lacking subtype annotation. A subset of samples was prepared in parallel using single-end sample barcoding, then pooled and co-amplified after Illumina adapter ligation. The patient repertoires were set against about 10 previously published healthy control repertoires from donors whose ages ranged from roughly 6 to 27 years.

Based on the germline V gene, the CDR1 and CDR2 sequences are SQVTM and ANQGSEA. The cysteine opens and the phenylalanine closes a CDR3 of 14 amino acids. The entry retains the CDR3 DNA only, 42 bases that are in frame from base 1. V loses 3 bases at its end and J loses 3 bases; junction bases beyond the gene matches: 7. The table lists this clonotype with a few counts. Its recognized antigen is unknown. No base-level quality is on record; no much larger clone is a single base apart. TCR beta repertoires were profiled from peripheral blood of 13 young patients with multiple sclerosis to demonstrate the VDJtools post-analysis software. The multiple sclerosis patients were children and adolescents between roughly 6 and 16 years of age. The investigation overall reported the following: Direct clustering with F measure showed strong co-clustering of samples prepared in the same batch, prompting a batch-effect correction. Multiple sclerosis patients had significantly lower normalized Chao1 diversity than controls, a result that suggests substantial peripheral T-cell clonal expansion. Significantly higher frequencies in patients than in controls were found for roughly 5 TRBV segments, including TRBV5-6, TRBV5-1 and TRBV20-1. The multiple sclerosis patient group was slightly younger than the control group.

The library was prepared using PCR. Sequencing used an Illumina HiSeq 2500. To reduce PCR and sequencing biases, unique molecular identifiers were incorporated into the TCR beta cDNA libraries. Roughly 500,000 cDNA molecules were obtained for every 1 to 10 million input T cells, so each molecule roughly corresponded to one T cell. The patient libraries were prepared and sequenced using the same protocol as the earlier healthy control dataset. Samples belonging to the same batch were prepared together, multiplexed and sequenced on a shared HiSeq lane. As for the authors' bioinformatics: Raw barcoded reads were processed with MIGEC, discarding single-read molecular identifier groups before consensus assembly and CDR3 extraction. VDJtools was used for post-analysis of the clonotype tables, and diversity was normalized by down-sampling every dataset to the size of the smallest sample. Repertoire overlap clustering matched CDR3 amino acid but not nucleotide sequences to correct batch-related cross-sample contamination. TCRdb applied fastp at Q25 and MiXCR to the public reads, then kept only in-frame beta chains. A single entry per CDR3 protein holds the most common genes and DNA from its merged rows. These V and J calls originate from TCRdb's pipeline instead of the authors' own analysis. The sample table records hundreds of thousands of distinct CDR3 sequences; 35% to 40% of these occur just once. Under 5.5% of the sample is held by the ten biggest clonotypes.

Recombination connected TRBV29-1 to TRBJ2-7, with 8 middle bases fitting TRBD2. Sample: blood. The receptor was isolated from a girl aged 5 to 17 with multiple sclerosis. This receptor has the CDR3 CSVEGLAGNYEQYF. The DNA sequence is given as TGCAGCGTTGAGGGTCTAGCGGGCAACTACGAGCAGTACTTC.